This entry is about one TCR beta chain. Its antigen is not identified. These data are taken from a study of blood T cells in healthy people across ages. Study outcomes and limitations: It was not known whether donors were CMV positive (a possible confounder of expanded clonotype changes).

The germline V gene has CDR1 DFQATT and CDR2 SNEGSKA (reference sequence). Trimming took off 8 bases at V and 0 bases at J, with 14 bases between the two ends. The CDR3 covers 14 residues. A J-beta primer mix and a sample-barcoded 5' primer were used in a second PCR of about 7 to 12 cycles. TCRdb processed the 5' RACE reads anew with MiXCR; each CDR3 protein has one entry. This table holds about 1.8 million distinct CDR3 sequences, around half found once. The study isolated at least 7 million PBMCs from each sample. Per sample, at least 5 micrograms of total RNA were extracted. This TCR was recovered from a woman in her 40s in good health. The sequenced sample consisted of blood. This chain links TRBV20-1 with TRBJ2-1; perhaps TRBD2 as D (7 bases). CDR3 coding DNA: TGCAGTAGGGGGGGACTGAGCTCCTACAATGAGCAGTTCTTC. This sequence encodes CSRGGLSSYNEQFF.